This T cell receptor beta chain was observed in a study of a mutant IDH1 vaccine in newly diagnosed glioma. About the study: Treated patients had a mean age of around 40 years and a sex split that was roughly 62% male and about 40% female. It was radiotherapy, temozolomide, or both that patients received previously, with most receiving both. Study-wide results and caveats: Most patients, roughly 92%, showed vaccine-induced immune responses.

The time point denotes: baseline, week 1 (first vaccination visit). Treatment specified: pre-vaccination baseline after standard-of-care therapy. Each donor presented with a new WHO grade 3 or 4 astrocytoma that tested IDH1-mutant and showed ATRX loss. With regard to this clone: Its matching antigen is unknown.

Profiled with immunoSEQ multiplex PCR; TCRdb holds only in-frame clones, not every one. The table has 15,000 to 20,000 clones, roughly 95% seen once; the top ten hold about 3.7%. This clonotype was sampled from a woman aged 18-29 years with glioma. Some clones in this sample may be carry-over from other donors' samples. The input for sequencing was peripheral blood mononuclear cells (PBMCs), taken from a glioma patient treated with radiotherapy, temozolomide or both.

This chain's CDR3 is CASSIGTESTEAFF. The CDR3 DNA reads TGTGCCAGTAGTATCGGGACAGAAAGCACTGAAGCTTTCTTT. The V call is TRBV19, the J call TRBJ1-1; 7 nucleotides match TRBD1. Germline loops: CDR1 LNHDA, CDR2 SQIVND (reference sequence). J lost 4 bases, V lost 3 bases, and 5 bases had no gene match. The CDR3 loop spans 14 amino acids.